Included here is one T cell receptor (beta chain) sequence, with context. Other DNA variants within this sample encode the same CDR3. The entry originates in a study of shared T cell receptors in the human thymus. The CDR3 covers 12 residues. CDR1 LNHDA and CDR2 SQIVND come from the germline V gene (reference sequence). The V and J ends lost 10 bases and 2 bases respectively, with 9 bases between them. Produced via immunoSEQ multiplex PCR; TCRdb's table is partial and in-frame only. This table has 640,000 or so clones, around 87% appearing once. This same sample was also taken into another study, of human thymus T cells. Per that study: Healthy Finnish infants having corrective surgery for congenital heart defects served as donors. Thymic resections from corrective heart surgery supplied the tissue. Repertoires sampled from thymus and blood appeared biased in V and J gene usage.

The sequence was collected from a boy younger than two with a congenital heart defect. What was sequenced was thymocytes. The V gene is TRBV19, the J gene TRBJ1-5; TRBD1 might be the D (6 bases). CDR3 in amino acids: CATRQGNQPQHF. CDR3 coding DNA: TGTGCCACCAGACAGGGCAATCAGCCCCAGCATTTT.